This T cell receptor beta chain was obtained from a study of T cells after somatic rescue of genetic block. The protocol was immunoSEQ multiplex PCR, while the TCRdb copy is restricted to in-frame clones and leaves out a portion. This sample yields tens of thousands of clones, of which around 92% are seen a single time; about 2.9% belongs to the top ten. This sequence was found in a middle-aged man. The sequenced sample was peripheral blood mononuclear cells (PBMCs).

The CDR3 DNA follows: TGTGCCAGCAGCCCTCGGGGTAGCGGGTCTCTCTACGAGCAGTACTTC. Its protein product is CASSPRGSGSLYEQYF. This chain uses TRBV27 with TRBJ2-7; 7 nucleotides match TRBD2. J lost 3 bases, V lost 6 bases, and 14 bases had no gene match. The germline gives CDR1 MNHEY, CDR2 SMNVEV (reference sequence). This CDR3 region has 16 residues.